This TCR beta chain comes out of a study of cytomegalovirus exposure and HLA in healthy donors (dated 2017 in TCRdb). About the study as a whole: According to an earlier analysis of several hundred of the donors, about 180 million T cells yielded some 110 million unique TCR beta sequences and approximately 300 Gb of sequence data. A later analysis re-examined previously published TCR beta repertoires from 610 or so donors and added high-resolution HLA genotyping to investigate patterns of TCR occurrence. Of the 398 genotyped donors, about 80% fell in the genetic ancestry cluster associated with self-reported Caucasian donors. Both class I and class II loci were covered by HLA typing, at four-digit resolution. Along with the approximately 600-subject first cohort, a separate validation cohort of over a hundred different subjects was used. In the later analysis, no new phenotypic data were used to find candidate immune exposures; instead, reliance was placed on TCR beta sequences and their occurrence across donors. Every discovery cohort repertoire had been produced on one sequencing platform. The number of typed donors differed by locus: roughly 620-630 for A, B, C, DRB1 and DQB1; approximately 520 for DQA1; over 600 for DPA1; and approximately 450 for DPB1. The study used immunosequencing to profile the T cell repertoires of several hundred subjects and linked those repertoires to cytomegalovirus serostatus. On average, 235,054 unique TCR beta nucleotide sequences were sequenced per donor among a few hundred genotyped donors of the cohort, with roughly 18% of those sequences being non-productive. Four or five DR-DQ haplotypes were handled as single units for association and clustering because linkage in the cohort was strong. To predict cytomegalovirus infection status, the study combined high-throughput TCR immunosequencing, statistical association of individual TCRs with disease status, and machine learning. The study was designed to test whether signatures of past pathogen exposure could be identified by cataloging public T cell receptors. An earlier analysis of a few hundred of the donors applied high-throughput TCR beta sequencing to assess whether each TCR beta V gene segment acted as functional or pseudogenic. Donor age, sex, ethnicity and CMV serostatus were compiled together with the repertoire data. Roughly 300 gigabases of sequencing data and some 85 million unique TCR sequences were included in an early release covering over 600 HLA-typed donors. A later genetic analysis took genome-wide SNP genotypes for about 55% of the 666 donors and used that subset as a discovery cohort. What the research found in general, with its limitations: The presence/absence analyses assumed that sequencing depth was roughly uniform across donors, and that assumption may not be true. Compared with equally common non-associated chains, HLA-associated TCR beta chains in a later analysis were more clonally expanded and had lower generation probabilities. In a later analysis, the rate of TCR association differed among HLA loci, with DRB1 alleles having the most associated TCRs and HLA-C alleles having the fewest. A further reported finding was that TCR beta sequences accurately predicted the HLA-A and HLA-B alleles for most subjects in the first cohort. For the cohort, immune exposure information was limited to CMV serostatus. In an earlier analysis of some 500 of the donors, most TCR beta V segments were observed in productive rearrangements about 87% or about 30% of the time, broadly matching IMGT annotations. HLA typing was unavailable for some donors at each locus, so association tests used only the typed subset. When HLA alleles, especially DR and DQ, strongly co-occurred, attributing TCR associations to individual alleles was difficult. A later analysis found that most CMV-associated TCR beta chains appeared HLA-restricted, with HLA associations seemingly driven largely by CMV exposure. According to a later genetic analysis, donors in an Asian-associated ancestry cluster had fewer N-insertions in productive TCRs than the approximately 670-donor mean. The classifier was reported to diagnose cytomegalovirus status with high specificity and sensitivity in both the original cohort and the validation cohort. Roughly 15 rarely observed V segments, including chromosome 9 orphons, were excluded from the earlier analysis of a few hundred of the donors because counts were too low. While some public TCRs were present in many individuals, most TCR sequences turned up only very rarely across donors. According to the authors, the approach could potentially be generalized to other disease states and immunological phenotypes. Only TCR beta chains were sequenced in this cohort, and the absence of alpha or paired-chain data limited detectable features. V-gene and J-gene trimming of TCR beta chains was associated with a missense DCLRE1C variant in a later genetic analysis, and the association was replicated in an independent cohort. At a false discovery rate of 0.05, a later analysis linked 15,000 to 20,000 TCR beta sequences to specific HLA alleles. In the study, some 160 TCR beta chains were listed as associated with cytomegalovirus. Several of the top co-occurrence clusters appeared to be linked to parvovirus B19, influenza, CMV and Epstein-Barr virus, according to a later analysis. A few of the identified cytomegalovirus-associated TCR beta chains were confirmed in vitro to be specific for cytomegalovirus antigens. The sequencing pipeline was judged likely to have produced a cluster of highly shared sequence variants as a technical artifact. Linkage disequilibrium might explain the correlated functional status among segregating V segments, but an unknown experimental factor could not be excluded.

The cohort consisted of approximately 670 healthy bone marrow donors. Cohort members were all nominally healthy when sampled, although unrecorded immune exposures were likely present. The donor tested CMV seropositive, placing the donor among the 250 to 350 seropositive members of the cohort. Each donor provided a peripheral blood sample, and peripheral blood mononuclear cells were used for TCR beta sequencing. Genomic DNA was extracted from the blood cell samples with the Qiagen DNeasy Blood Extraction Kit. Preparation of the library involved the immunoSEQ multiplex PCR assay. A mixture of 60 forward primers for TCR Vbeta segments and 13 reverse primers for TCR Jbeta segments was used in the multiplex PCR. The CDR3 region of rearranged TCR beta genes was amplified from genomic DNA by a multiplex PCR assay. The Illumina HiSeq System was used to sequence the amplified TCR beta libraries as 87-base-pair reads. In the authors' own workflow: A later analysis counted approximately 76 million unique TCR beta chains across the 666 repertoires, and 9 million to 14 million of these chains were shared by at least two donors. Raw reads were error-corrected and collapsed into unique sequences with a nearest-neighbor algorithm that merged closely related sequences to remove PCR and sequencing errors. To assign V, D and J gene segments, CDR3 sequences were aligned to IMGT reference sequences. For a sequence to be retained, a match of at least six nucleotides to both a V gene segment and a J gene segment was required. A rearrangement counted as productive if the CDR3 had no stop codons and remained in frame with V and J, and every other rearrangement counted as non-productive. Following IMGT convention, CDR3 was defined as the stretch from the second conserved V-encoded cysteine up to the conserved J-encoded phenylalanine. The earlier analysis of about 530 of the donors excluded any sequence lacking an unambiguous match to a single V gene segment. In an earlier analysis of some 590 of the donors, a V segment was called functional when productive rearrangements were above 56.7%, and segregating when the standard deviation between donors exceeded 5%. A statistical classification framework was developed to diagnose cytomegalovirus status using the catalog of TCR beta chain sequences. V and J gene assignment, in a later analysis, came from comparing TCR nucleotide sequences with IMGT/GENE-DB human TR gene sequences. The TCRdist pipeline was used in a later analysis to assign CDR3 sequences and most-parsimonious VDJ recombination scenarios. A later analysis defined each TCR beta chain by its CDR3 amino acid sequence plus V-gene family, and excluded reads lacking a unique V-gene family. In a later analysis, around 650 highly shared, low-generation-probability nucleotide sequences were removed to address suspected cross-contamination and a sequencing artifact. For each public chain, a later analysis derived a clonal expansion index from normalized ranks of inferred template counts within each repertoire. In a later analysis, generation probabilities were computed using a VDJ recombination model fitted to out-of-frame rearrangements, and the results were checked against IGoR. In a later analysis, TCR-TCR, TCR-HLA and TCR-CMV co-occurrence was scored with hypergeometric tests, and a repertoire-size bias correction was applied to TCR pairs. A later analysis estimated false discovery rates by permuting HLA or CMV assignments 20 times. In a later analysis, co-occurring TCRs were grouped using DBSCAN, with TCRdist sequence similarity added in when clustering inside HLA-allele-positive subsets. Co-occurrence clustering excluded repertoires with fewer than 30,000 or more than 120,000 public chains, plus five with anomalous nucleotide sharing. TCRdb carries this immuneACCESS record with in-frame sequences only. Its versions omit some clonotypes, under half of them owing to an unresolved V gene in the studies checked, with the rest unexplained. D and trimming were read from the DNA, whereas the V and J calls and clone size are those reported in that table. A total of 57,000 or so clones appear in this sample, around 75% of them only once. The leading ten clones occupy roughly 51% of the sample.

As concerns this clone: Its specific antigen is unknown. Per-base quality was not reported, and no clone a single base away is much larger than it.

The sequence was collected from a man in his fifties or sixties in good health and CMV-seropositive. Sequenced material: PBMCs.

The sequenced DNA: TGTGCCAGCAGCCAAGATGGGCATCTGGCTGGCTACACCTTC. This sequence encodes CASSQDGHLAGYTF. The V gene is TRBV4-2 and the J gene is TRBJ1-2; no D segment can be confidently identified. The CDR3 measures 14 amino acids from cysteine to phenylalanine. The CDR3 DNA has 42 bases and is translated from base 1. The trim is 0 bases for V and 7 bases for J, with a gap of 12 bases between the germline ends. Per the germline V gene, LGHNA is the CDR1 and YNFKEQ is the CDR2.